This passage covers 30 T cell receptor beta chains from one sample sequenced in a study of Ad26.COV2.S vaccination and SARS-CoV-2 variants. Produced via immunoSEQ multiplex PCR; TCRdb's table is partial and in-frame only. The profile shows fewer than 800,000 clones, about 90% of them singletons. The treatment: some 20 received Ad26.COV2.S at low or high dose, single or two shots; about 5 received placebo; per-sample allocation not given. Specimens were obtained on day 63 following the first vaccine or placebo injection. The specimen comprised peripheral blood, sampled in a trial of Ad26.COV2.S vaccine versus placebo. Receptors originate from a person aged 18-65 years who received the Ad26.COV2.S COVID-19 vaccine or a placebo.

This clone turned up a few times. V is TRBV2 and J is TRBJ2-3, with D uncertain. The germline V gene has CDR1 SNHLY and CDR2 FYNNEI. The CDR3 contains 14 residues. V was clipped by 3 bases and J by 0 bases, with 7 bases between them. CDR3 sequence: CASSDNESTDTQYF. The CDR3 DNA reads as TGTGCCAGCAGTGACAACGAGAGCACAGATACGCAGTATTTT.

V and J are TRBV11-1 and TRBJ2-7; unclear D gene. CDR1 SGHAT and CDR2 FQDESV come from the germline V gene (reference sequence). CDR3 length: 11 amino acids. V was clipped by 8 bases and J by 2 bases, with 7 bases between them. The CDR3 loop reads CASAQAYEQYF. DNA of the CDR3: TGTGCCAGCGCGCAAGCCTACGAGCAGTACTTC.

V gene TRBV7-2 combines with J gene TRBJ2-7, with 14 nucleotides matching TRBD2. The CDR3 is 15 amino acids. Germline loops: CDR1 SGHTA, CDR2 FQGNSA. Trimming took 5 bases from V and 6 from J; bases not matched to a gene: 6. The CDR3 loop is CASSVGLAGAGEQYF. As DNA, the CDR3 is TGTGCCAGCAGCGTGGGACTAGCGGGAGCAGGCGAGCAGTACTTC.

V is TRBV7-2 and J is TRBJ2-6; D ambiguous. Germline CDR1 reads SGHTA; CDR2 reads FQGNSA. With 2 bases removed from V and 0 bases from J, the gap between germline ends came to 14 bases. The CDR3 loop spans 18 amino acids. The CDR3 DNA reads TGTGCCAGCAGCTTAAATCGGCTCACCAGCTCTGGGGCCAACGTCCTGACTTTC. Amino acid sequence: CASSLNRLTSSGANVLTF.

The chain employs TRBV11-1 and TRBJ2-3; no clear D. The V end lost 0 bases, the J end lost 6 bases, and 1 base lay between the germline ends. This CDR3 region has 11 residues. CDR1 and CDR2 (germline): SGHAT, FQDESV (reference sequence). Here the CDR3 DNA reads TGTGCCAGCAGCTTAGCCGATACGCAGTATTTT. Protein product: CASSLADTQYF.

V and J are TRBV27 and TRBJ2-5; D is tentatively TRBD1 or TRBD2 (5 bases each). CDR3 length equals 13 residues. The germline CDR1 and CDR2 sequences are MNHEY and SMNVEV (reference sequence). The V gene lost 4 bases and the J gene lost 4 bases, with 10 bases spanning the gap. The CDR3 coding sequence is TGTGCCAGCAGTTGGGGCCGGGGAGAGACCCAGTACTTC. Amino acids: CASSWGRGETQYF.

The chain recombines TRBV6-1 with TRBJ1-1; tentatively, D is TRBD1 (5 bases). Germline CDR1 and CDR2: MNHNS and SASEGT. This CDR3 is 17 amino acids long. V lost 1 base, J lost 4 bases, and 19 bases lay in between. The CDR3 nucleotides are TGTGCCAGCAGTGAAGGGTCAGGGCTAGGGTGGAGCACTGAAGCTTTCTTT. This codes for CASSEGSGLGWSTEAFF.

This clone was counted ten times or more. CDR3 in DNA: TGTGCCAGCAGCTTGGCCGGAGACAGGGCGGTCCGCGAGCAGTACTTC. Translating gives CASSLAGDRAVREQYF. The chain carries TRBV5-5 and TRBJ2-7, with 7 nucleotides matching TRBD1. Germline V gives CDR1 SGHKS, CDR2 YYEKEE (reference sequence). After removal of 0 bases from V and 6 bases from J, the junction contained 12 bases not matched to a gene. This CDR3 has 16 residues.

The chain recombines TRBV18 with TRBJ2-7; D gene uncertain. CDR1 KGHSH and CDR2 LQKENI come from the germline V gene. The CDR3 extends over 16 amino acids. The V gene lost 0 bases and the J gene lost 3 bases, with 15 bases spanning the gap. The CDR3 here is CASSPPTAPPGYEQYF. In nucleotides, the CDR3 is TGTGCCAGCTCACCACCAACAGCCCCTCCGGGCTACGAGCAGTACTTC. Together with reference TRBV18 and TRBJ2-7, the CDR3 gives the full variable domain: NAGVMQNPRHLVRRRGQEARLRCSPMKGHSHVYWYRQLPEEGLKFMVYLQKENIIDESGMPKERFSAEFPKEGPSILRIQQVVRGDSAAYFCASSPPTAPPGYEQYFGPGTRLTVT.

The chain has TRBV12-3 or TRBV12-4 and TRBJ2-1; D unresolved. The germline V and J ends were trimmed by 2 bases and 10 bases, with 12 bases remaining between them. The CDR3 totals 13 residues. CDR3 DNA sequence: TGTGCCAGCAGTTTACAACGACTGGGAGAGCAGTTCTTC. Its translation: CASSLQRLGEQFF.

The J gene is TRBJ2-2, the V gene TRBV5-1; 12 nucleotides align to TRBD2. Germline V gene sequence: CDR1 SGHRS, CDR2 YFSETQ. Unmatched junction bases numbered 2, after V lost 3 bases and J lost 2 bases. This CDR3 contains 16 residues. The CDR3 spells CASSWTSGVNTGELFF. In DNA form, the CDR3 reads TGCGCCAGCAGCTGGACTAGCGGGGTAAACACCGGGGAGCTGTTTTTT.

A few counts support this clone. The chain recombines TRBV20-1 with TRBJ2-2; 7 nucleotides align to TRBD2. The germline V gene has CDR1 DFQATT and CDR2 SNEGSKA (reference sequence). This CDR3 region has 15 residues. V was clipped by 3 bases and J by 5 bases; unmatched bases: 9. The CDR3 bases are TGCAGTGCTAGTTCGCCTAGCGGTGGGACCGGGGAGCTGTTTTTT. Protein product: CSASSPSGGTGELFF.

The V and J genes are TRBV7-9 and TRBJ2-3, with D possibly being TRBD1 (6 bases). From germline, CDR1 is SEHNR and CDR2 FQNEAQ (reference sequence). The CDR3 has 13 residues. Trimming stripped 5 bases from V and 2 bases from J, with 8 bases between. CDR3 residues: CASSRQDTDTQYF. CDR3 DNA: TGTGCCAGCAGCCGACAGGACACAGATACGCAGTATTTT.

CDR3: CASSLVADSYNEQFF. Here the CDR3 DNA reads TGTGCCAGCAGTTTAGTAGCGGATTCCTACAATGAGCAGTTCTTC. The V call is TRBV27, the J call TRBJ2-1; possibly TRBD2 for D (6 bases). CDR1 is MNHEY and CDR2 is SMNVEV in the germline V gene (reference sequence). The ends were cut back, 2 bases at V and 1 base at J, with 9 bases in the middle. The CDR3 extends over 15 amino acids.

This chain links TRBV21-1 with TRBJ2-3. TRBV21-1 is an annotated pseudogene. The length of the CDR3 is 13 residues. CDR3 amino acids: CASSNQRTDTQYF. The CDR3 nucleotides are TGTGCCAGCAGCAACCAGCGCACAGATACGCAGTATTTT.

The chain carries TRBV18 and TRBJ2-2, with D unresolved. The V end lost 1 base, the J end lost 1 base, and 7 bases lay between the germline ends. Germline assignment: CDR1 KGHSH and CDR2 LQKENI. The CDR3 spans 15 residues. CDR3 residues: CASSPLERNTGELFF. CDR3 DNA sequence: TGTGCCAGCTCACCACTAGAAAGGAACACCGGGGAGCTGTTTTTT.

The chain couples TRBV10-2 to TRBJ2-1; TRBD1 might be the D (6 bases). The V gene lost 1 base and the J gene lost 6 bases, with 16 bases spanning the gap. The CDR3 length is 16 residues. Looked up from germline, CDR1 is WSHSY and CDR2 is SAAADI. The CDR3 nucleotides are TGCGCCAGCAGTGAGTTCCGGGACATGGACCTCAATGAGCAGTTCTTC. Encoded protein: CASSEFRDMDLNEQFF.

V usage is TRBV29-1 and J usage is TRBJ2-7; 10 bases match TRBD2. Germline lookup yields CDR1 SQVTM and CDR2 ANQGSEA. V lost 3 bases and J lost 4; bases outside the gene matches: 6. The CDR3 is 14 residues long. The CDR3 bases are TGCAGCGTTGAGCTAGCGGGAGTTTCGTACGAGCAGTACTTC. Its protein product is CSVELAGVSYEQYF.

V gene TRBV12-5 combines with J gene TRBJ1-6, with D possibly matching TRBD1 (6 bases). Germline V lookup: CDR1 LGHNT, CDR2 FRNRAP. The V end lost 3 bases, the J end lost 8 bases, and 26 bases lay between the germline ends. CDR3 length equals 19 residues. The CDR3 nucleotides are TGTGCTAGTGGTTTTGTCCTCTTCGCGGGCAGGGGTTACGATTCACCCCTCCACTTT. Its protein product is CASGFVLFAGRGYDSPLHF.

V usage is TRBV5-4 and J usage is TRBJ1-2, with 12 bases matching TRBD1. The J segment lost 7 bases and the V segment lost 4 bases, leaving 8 bases of the junction unmatched. The CDR3 length is 15 residues. Germline V gene sequence: CDR1 SGHNT, CDR2 YYREEE (reference sequence). The CDR3 spells CASSTGTGGAFGYTF. Here the CDR3 DNA reads TGTGCCAGCAGCACCGGGACAGGGGGCGCTTTTGGCTACACCTTC. Complete variable domain (other parts from reference TRBV5-4 and TRBJ1-2): ETGVTQSPTHLIKTRGQQVTLRCSSQSGHNTVSWYQQALGQGPQFIFQYYREEENGRGNFPPRFSGLQFPNYSSELNVNALELDDSALYLCASSTGTGGAFGYTFGSGTRLTVV.

The genes are TRBV5-1 and TRBJ2-7, with TRBD1 matching over 9 bases. This CDR3 is built from 15 residues. V shed 3 bases, J shed 3 bases, and the junction held 7 bases outside the gene matches. CDR1 is SGHRS and CDR2 is YFSETQ in the germline V gene. The CDR3 DNA reads TGCGCCAGCAGCTCCCAACCGGGACAGGGCTACGAGCAGTACTTC. Protein product: CASSSQPGQGYEQYF.

The chain is built from TRBV24-1 and TRBJ2-2; D is undetermined. The CDR3 totals 14 residues. In germline, CDR1 is KGHDR, CDR2 SFDVKD. Trimming removed 3 bases at V and 6 bases at J, with 10 bases between. The CDR3 spells CATSDPRTSGELFF. CDR3 coding DNA: TGTGCCACCAGTGATCCGCGGACCTCCGGGGAGCTGTTTTTT.

For the CDR3, the DNA is TGCAGTGCTAGAGATCGGGACCACTTCTTT. Protein: CSARDRDHFF. V gene TRBV20-1 combines with J gene TRBJ1-1; D is perhaps TRBD1 (5 bases). Germline CDR1 DFQATT, CDR2 SNEGSKA (reference sequence). V lost 0 bases and J 14 bases, leaving 10 bases between the germline ends. The CDR3 covers 10 residues.

The genes are TRBV25-1 and TRBJ1-3; 10 nucleotides match TRBD1. The junction had 11 bases not matched to a gene; V was cut back by 6 bases and J by 6 bases. The length of the CDR3 is 16 residues. Germline CDR1 is MGHDK and CDR2 is SYGVNS. CDR3 sequence reads: CASSEIIGQGENTIYF. CDR3 DNA: TGTGCCAGCAGCGAAATCATTGGACAGGGGGAAAACACCATATATTTT.

CDR3 sequence reads: CASRVTSGRGELFF. The CDR3 DNA reads TGTGCCTCCAGGGTGACTAGCGGGAGGGGGGAGCTGTTTTTT. The chain employs TRBV3-1 (or the pseudogene TRBV3-2) and TRBJ2-2, with TRBD2 identical over 13 bases. Looked up from germline, CDR1 is LGHDT and CDR2 is YNNKEL (reference sequence). V shed 11 bases and J 8 bases; nucleotides not matched to a gene: 8. The CDR3 spans 14 residues.

Worth noting for this clone: The sample carries other DNA sequences with the same CDR3. CDR3 coding DNA: TGTGCCAGCAGTTTAGTTAGTCAGCCCCAGCATTTT. Its translation is CASSLVSQPQHF. The gene calls are TRBV12-3 or TRBV12-4 and TRBJ1-5, with D hard to call. V was cut by 1 base and J by 6 bases, with 4 bases left in between. The CDR3 length is 12 residues.

With regard to this clone: This sample also contains other DNA sequences that code for the same CDR3. The rearrangement links TRBV7-9 to TRBJ2-7; the D gene could be TRBD1 or TRBD2 (5 bases each). The CDR3 contains 13 residues. Germline values: CDR1 SEHNR, CDR2 FQNEAQ (reference sequence). V lost 6 bases and J 2 bases, leaving 11 bases between the germline ends. The CDR3 sequence is CASSSGTTYEQYF. CDR3 in DNA: TGTGCCAGCAGTTCAGGGACCACCTACGAGCAGTACTTC.

In this sample, this clone turned up a few times. The chain carries TRBV4-2 and TRBJ1-2; D is possibly TRBD1 (6 bases). CDR1 and CDR2 from the germline V gene are LGHNA and YNFKEQ. V was pared by 2 bases and J by 4 bases, with 14 bases between. The CDR3 length is 15 residues. Here the CDR3 reads CASSQHREEGYGYTF. CDR3 bases: TGTGCCAGCAGCCAACACAGGGAGGAAGGCTATGGCTACACCTTC.

In the case of this clone: The sample has other DNA sequences that encode this CDR3 too. This rearrangement joins TRBV12-3 or TRBV12-4 to TRBJ2-5, with a possible D match to TRBD1 (5 bases). Deletions cut 2 bases from V and 5 bases from J, with 9 bases between. The CDR3 is 13 amino acids. DNA of the CDR3: TGTGCCAGCAGTTTACTGGGGCTCGAGACCCAGTACTTC. Translated: CASSLLGLETQYF.

The chain joins TRBV29-1 to TRBJ1-1; D unclear. Germline V gives CDR1 SQVTM, CDR2 ANQGSEA. The CDR3 covers 13 residues. V shed 0 bases and J shed 6 bases, with 11 bases lying between them. CDR3 nucleotides: TGCAGCGTTGAAGATACTTTCGGGTCTGAAGCTTTCTTT. Translation gives CSVEDTFGSEAFF.